The clone carrying this T cell receptor (beta chain) was seen more than once but under ten times. The antigen is not known. Germline V gene data show CDR1 as MDHEN and CDR2 as SYDVKM. This CDR3 is 13 amino acids long. The ends were cut back, 4 bases at V and 6 bases at J, with 12 bases in the middle. The data stem from a study of naive and memory T cell subsets. Regarding the study as a whole: A few larger clonotypes appeared in naive repertoires, especially CD8, possibly memory cells re-expressing CD45RA.

The beta constant-region primer was an equimolar mix of two oligonucleotides covering TRBC1 and TRBC2. Nested alpha and beta constant-region primers with the SP2 primer drove four PCR rounds on ligated cDNA. TCRdb recomputed calls from the UMI-ligation and nested PCR reads with MiXCR, one row per CDR3 protein. The table has over 110,000 distinct CDR3 sequences, around 21% seen once; the top ten hold around 0.63%. This chain joins TRBV28 and TRBJ2-5; D may match TRBD1 or TRBD2 (5 bases each). What was sequenced was naive CD8+ T cells from blood. This TCR was recovered from a human donor in good health. CDR3: CASSSRDEKTQYF. As DNA, the CDR3 is TGTGCCAGCAGTTCAAGGGACGAGAAGACCCAGTACTTC.